A single sample is the source of the 14 T cell receptor beta chains below, sequenced in a study of tumor-infiltrating lymphocytes in primary liver carcinoma. Researchers drew blood RNA from unsorted whole blood and extracted germline DNA as well. TCR beta cDNA was reverse-transcribed from around 0.55 ug of total RNA. The reaction used a constant-region primer and ProtoScript II reverse transcriptase. Sequencing libraries for TCR beta derived from three nested multiplex PCR rounds that used slightly modified ARM-PCR. For around 9 cycles apiece, the opening two PCR rounds ran with TRBV1-TRBV30 forward primers and a C-beta reverse primer. TCRdb redid the calling of the multiplex PCR reads with MiXCR, one entry per CDR3 protein. The sample shows about 350,000 distinct CDR3 sequences, approximately 65% of them seen only once. The sample was peripheral blood. These receptors were collected from a man aged 35 to 55 with primary liver carcinoma and hepatitis B virus infection.

A word on this clonotype: This could be a read error, since a much larger clone is one nucleotide away. The chain carries TRBV6-1 and TRBJ2-1, with D hard to call. Germline assignment: CDR1 MNHNS and CDR2 SASEGT. Trimming removed 0 bases from V and 4 bases from J, with 13 bases in between. This CDR3 has 16 amino acids. The CDR3 region has the DNA TGTGCCAGCAGTGAAGCTAAGGGAAATGGGTACAATGAGCAGTTCTTC. This encodes CASSEAKGNGYNEQFF.

This clonotype was picked up many times. The DNA for the CDR3 is TGCGCCAGCAGCCAGAGACAGGGCACAGATACGCAGTATTTT. This encodes CASSQRQGTDTQYF. The rearrangement uses TRBV4-1 and TRBJ2-3; a possible D gene is TRBD1 (6 bases). This CDR3 is built from 14 residues. Trimming left V 3 bases short and J 1 base short, with 8 bases between. Germline values: CDR1 MGHRA, CDR2 YSYEKL.

About this clonotype itself: This may be a read error: a much more frequent sequence differs by one nucleotide. This sequence joins TRBV10-3 and TRBJ2-3; a possible D gene is TRBD2 (5 bases). The germline V gene has CDR1 ENHRY and CDR2 SYGVKD. The CDR3 sequence is 13 residues long. As DNA, the CDR3 is TGTGTCATCAGTGAGTCGGTTGAGGGTTCGCAGTATTTT. Translating it yields CVISESVEGSQYF.

Remarks on this clonotype: Compared with germline, one end of the junction differs, possibly owing to a read error. V and J are TRBV29-1 and TRBJ2-7; possible D gene TRBD1, 5 bases. The CDR3 loop spans 14 amino acids. Germline lookup yields CDR1 SQVTM and CDR2 ANQGSEA. Written as DNA, the CDR3 is TGCATCGTTGACCATGACAGATTCCTCTACGAGCAGTACTTC. This translates into CIVDHDRFLYEQYF.

This clonotype was seen more than once but under ten times. The chain links TRBV28 to TRBJ1-2; no firm D call. Per the germline V gene, CDR1 is MDHEN and CDR2 is SYDVKM. The CDR3 totals 12 residues. V lost 8 bases to trimming and J lost 7 bases, with 14 bases between them. DNA of the CDR3: TGTGCCAGCGCGAGGGAATGGGGTGGCTACACCTTC. Protein product: CASAREWGGYTF.

Note on this clonotype: Because the CDR3 is missing its conserved closing phenylalanine or tryptophan, this is likely a read error. The gene calls are TRBV11-2 and TRBJ1-3; D remains unclear. This CDR3 is 15 amino acids long. Germline CDR1 is SGHAT and CDR2 is FQNNGV. Trimming removed 2 bases from V and 2 bases from J, with 10 bases in between. The CDR3 DNA reads TGTGCCAGCAGCTTACGTCTACGCCCTGGAAACACCATATATTCT. Its protein product is CASSLRLRPGNTIYS.

A note on this clonotype: A read error may account for a junction end that differs from germline. The chain is built from TRBV5-4 and TRBJ2-2; D is ambiguous. Germline CDR1 and CDR2: SGHNT and YYREEE (reference sequence). The CDR3 is 13 residues long. This CDR3 is CASSASLNGELFF. The DNA for the CDR3 is TGTGCTAGCAGCGCTTCCCTGAACGGGGAGCTGTTTTTT. Full variable domain (rest looked up from reference TRBV5-4 and TRBJ2-2): ETGVTQSPTHLIKTRGQQVTLRCSSQSGHNTVSWYQQALGQGPQFIFQYYREEENGRGNFPPRFSGLQFPNYSSELNVNALELDDSALYLCASSASLNGELFFGEGSRLTVL.

This clonotype was picked up one time. It may be a read error: a sequence one base away is much more abundant. V and J are TRBV4-3 and TRBJ2-4; D possibly corresponds to TRBD2 (6 bases). Germline V gene lookup returns CDR1 LGHNA and CDR2 YSLEER. This CDR3 region has 15 residues. The CDR3: CAGSQDRTTGAIQYF. DNA of the CDR3: TGTGCCGGCAGCCAAGATAGGACTACCGGGGCCATTCAGTACTTC.

As for this clonotype: This may come from a read error, since a much larger clone is one base off. The chain joins TRBV6-5 to TRBJ2-1; D is uncertain. CDR1 is MNHEY and CDR2 is SVGAGI in the germline V gene. This CDR3 spans 11 amino acids. The V gene lost 11 bases and the J gene lost 4 bases, with 9 bases spanning the gap. The DNA for the CDR3 is TGTGCCGGTCACGGGTACAATGAGCAGTTCTTC. Residues: CAGHGYNEQFF.

The chain employs TRBV11-1 and TRBJ2-1, with D perhaps TRBD2 (5 bases). Germline lookup yields CDR1 SGHAT and CDR2 FQDESV (reference sequence). The CDR3 runs to 15 residues. V lost 5 bases and J lost 6, with 17 bases in between. The CDR3 region is CASSPRTGLPNEQFF. The DNA of the CDR3 is TGTGCCAGCAGCCCACGGACTGGTCTGCCCAATGAGCAGTTCTTC.

This clonotype was seen repeatedly, ten times or more. This chain joins TRBV6-1 and TRBJ2-7, with TRBD1 matching over 7 bases. Per the germline V gene, CDR1 is MNHNS and CDR2 is SASEGT. The CDR3 covers 14 residues. Losses at the gene ends were 7 bases for V and 7 bases for J; bases not matched to a gene: 13. In DNA form, the CDR3 reads TGTGCCAGCATCCCCTCAGGGGGATTCGAAGAGCAGTACTTC. It translates to CASIPSGGFEEQYF.

A note on this clonotype: It is likely a read error, because the conserved phenylalanine at the end of the CDR3 is missing. This sequence joins TRBV6-2 or TRBV6-3 and TRBJ2-1; TRBD2 matches at 8 bases. J was trimmed by 2 bases and V by 5 bases; bases with no gene match: 5. This CDR3 comprises 15 residues. In germline, CDR1 is MNHEY, CDR2 SVGEGT. The CDR3 DNA reads as TGTGCCAGCAGTCCGGGAGGGCGTGCCTACAATGAGCAGTTCATC. Protein sequence: CASSPGGRAYNEQFI.

With regard to this clonotype: With a much larger clone just one base away, this may be a read error. This chain connects TRBV10-3 to TRBJ2-5; TRBD1 might be the D (7 bases). The germline gives CDR1 ENHRY, CDR2 SYGVKD. This CDR3 is built from 15 residues. The CDR3, as DNA: TGTGTCATCAGTGGGGGGACAGTCGTTGGGGAGACCCAGTACTTC. Protein: CVISGGTVVGETQYF.

As regards this clonotype: This sequence may be a read error, since a much larger clone differs from it by one base. The chain employs TRBV29-1 and TRBJ1-1; D perhaps matches TRBD1 (5 bases). CDR1 is SQVTM, CDR2 ANQGSEA, per germline. Trimming took 6 bases from V and 4 from J, leaving 12 bases between them. The CDR3 contains 12 residues. CDR3 sequence (DNA): TGCAGCGTGGAGGGGAGCCGCACTGAAGCTTTCTTT. Amino acid sequence: CSVEGSRTEAFF.